The T cell receptor (beta chain) described here comes from a study of technical replicates of blood from a few donors. This clone came up once. Sequencing was performed with immunoSEQ multiplex PCR; in TCRdb, only in-frame clones are kept and a portion is missing. Counted here are fewer than 100,000 clones, 75% to 90% occurring once; the ten biggest clones make up approximately 0.41%. Germline V CDR1 and CDR2: LNHDA, SQIVND (reference sequence). This CDR3 has 16 residues. V was shortened by 4 bases and J by 8 bases, with 21 bases between the two germline ends. The clonotype was recovered from a human donor in good health. This chain links TRBV19 with TRBJ2-1; perhaps TRBD2 as D (5 bases). Sequences were obtained from T cells isolated from PBMCs. This CDR3 is CASSNTGGSVTYEQFF. The CDR3 region has the DNA TGTGCCAGTAGTAATACGGGCGGGTCTGTTACATATGAGCAGTTCTTC.